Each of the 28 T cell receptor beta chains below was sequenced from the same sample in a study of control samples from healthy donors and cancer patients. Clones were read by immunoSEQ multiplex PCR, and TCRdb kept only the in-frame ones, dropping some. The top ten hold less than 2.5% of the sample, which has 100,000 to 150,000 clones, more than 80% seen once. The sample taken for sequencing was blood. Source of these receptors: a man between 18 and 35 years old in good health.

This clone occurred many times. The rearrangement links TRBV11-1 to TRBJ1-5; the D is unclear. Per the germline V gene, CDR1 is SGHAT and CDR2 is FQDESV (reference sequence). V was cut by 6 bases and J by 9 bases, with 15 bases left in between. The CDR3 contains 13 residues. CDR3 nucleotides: TGTGCCAGCAGTCAGACCCAGACCTCGCCCCAGCATTTT. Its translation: CASSQTQTSPQHF.

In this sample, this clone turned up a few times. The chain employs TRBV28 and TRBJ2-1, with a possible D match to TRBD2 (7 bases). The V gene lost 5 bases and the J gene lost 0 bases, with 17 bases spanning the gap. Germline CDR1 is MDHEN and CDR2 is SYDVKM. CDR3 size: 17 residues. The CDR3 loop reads CASSTRRGPSSYNEQFF. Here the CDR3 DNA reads TGTGCCAGCAGTACCCGGCGGGGGCCAAGCTCCTACAATGAGCAGTTCTTC.

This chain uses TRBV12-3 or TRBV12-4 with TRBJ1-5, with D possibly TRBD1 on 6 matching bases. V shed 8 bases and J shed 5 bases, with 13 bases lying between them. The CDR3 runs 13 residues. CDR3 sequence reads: CASGPRGDQPQHF. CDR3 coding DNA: TGTGCCAGCGGTCCCAGGGGCGATCAGCCCCAGCATTTT.

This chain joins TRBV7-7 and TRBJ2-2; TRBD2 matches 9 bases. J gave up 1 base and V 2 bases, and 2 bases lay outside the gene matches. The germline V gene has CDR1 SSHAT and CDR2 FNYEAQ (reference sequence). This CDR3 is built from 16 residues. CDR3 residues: CASSLNSGGNTGELFF. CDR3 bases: TGTGCCAGCAGCTTAAATAGCGGGGGGAACACCGGGGAGCTGTTTTTT.

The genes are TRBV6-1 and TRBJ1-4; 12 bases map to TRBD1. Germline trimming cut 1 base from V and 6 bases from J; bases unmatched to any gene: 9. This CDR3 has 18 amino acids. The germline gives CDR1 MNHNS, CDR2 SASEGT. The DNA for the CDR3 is TGTGCCAGCAGTGAAGGTGGGACAGGGGGCGTCTACGATGAAAAACTGTTTTTT. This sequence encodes CASSEGGTGGVYDEKLFF.

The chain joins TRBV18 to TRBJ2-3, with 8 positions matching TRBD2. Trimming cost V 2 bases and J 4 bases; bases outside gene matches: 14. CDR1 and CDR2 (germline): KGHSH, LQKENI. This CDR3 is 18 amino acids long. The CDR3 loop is CASSPITRLAGPADTQYF. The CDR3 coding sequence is TGTGCCAGCTCACCAATCACCCGGCTAGCGGGCCCGGCAGATACGCAGTATTTT.

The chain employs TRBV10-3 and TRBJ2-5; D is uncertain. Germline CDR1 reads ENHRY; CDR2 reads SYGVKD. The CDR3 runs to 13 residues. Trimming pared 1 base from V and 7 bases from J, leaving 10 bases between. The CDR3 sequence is CAISELGSGTQYF. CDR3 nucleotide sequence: TGTGCCATCAGTGAGTTGGGTAGTGGGACCCAGTACTTC.

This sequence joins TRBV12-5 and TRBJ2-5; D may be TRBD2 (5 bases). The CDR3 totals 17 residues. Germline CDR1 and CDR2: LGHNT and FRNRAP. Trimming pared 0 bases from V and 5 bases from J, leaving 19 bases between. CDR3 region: CASGLVRDRELRETQYF. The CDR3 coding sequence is TGTGCTAGTGGTTTGGTACGAGATAGGGAGCTCCGGGAGACCCAGTACTTC.

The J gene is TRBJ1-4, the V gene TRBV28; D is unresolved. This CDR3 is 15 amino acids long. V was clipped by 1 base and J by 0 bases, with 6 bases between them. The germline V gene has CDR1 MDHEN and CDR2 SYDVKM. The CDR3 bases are TGTGCCAGCAGTTTATCCGGCCCAACTAATGAAAAACTGTTTTTT. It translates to CASSLSGPTNEKLFF.

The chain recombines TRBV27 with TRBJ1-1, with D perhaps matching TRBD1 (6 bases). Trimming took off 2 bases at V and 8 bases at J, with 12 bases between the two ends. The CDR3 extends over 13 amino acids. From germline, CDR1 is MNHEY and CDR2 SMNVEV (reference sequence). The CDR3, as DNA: TGTGCCAGCAGTTTAAACCACAGGGACGAAGCTTTCTTT. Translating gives CASSLNHRDEAFF.

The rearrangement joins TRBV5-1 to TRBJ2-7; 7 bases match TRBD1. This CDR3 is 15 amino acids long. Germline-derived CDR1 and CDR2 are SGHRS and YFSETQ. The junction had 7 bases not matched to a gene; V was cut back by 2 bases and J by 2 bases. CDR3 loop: CASSLDRDRAYEQYF. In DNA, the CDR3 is TGCGCCAGCAGCTTAGACCGGGACAGAGCCTACGAGCAGTACTTC.

The CDR3 nucleotides read TGTGCCAGCAGCTTAGTGGGCGGCAGGGGGGTCGGCACTGAAGCTTTCTTT. This sequence encodes CASSLVGGRGVGTEAFF. This chain joins TRBV7-6 and TRBJ1-1; 7 bases match TRBD1. This CDR3 comprises 17 residues. With 1 base clipped from V and 4 bases from J, the junction kept 12 bases outside the gene matches. Germline V gene lookup returns CDR1 SGHVS and CDR2 FNYEAQ.

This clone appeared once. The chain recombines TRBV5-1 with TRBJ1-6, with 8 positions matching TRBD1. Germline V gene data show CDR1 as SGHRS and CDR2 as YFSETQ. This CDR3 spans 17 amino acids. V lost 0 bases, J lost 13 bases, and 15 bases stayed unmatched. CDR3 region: CASSLETRGQGLSPLHF. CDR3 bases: TGCGCCAGCAGCTTGGAAACCAGAGGACAGGGCCTTTCCCCCCTCCACTTT.

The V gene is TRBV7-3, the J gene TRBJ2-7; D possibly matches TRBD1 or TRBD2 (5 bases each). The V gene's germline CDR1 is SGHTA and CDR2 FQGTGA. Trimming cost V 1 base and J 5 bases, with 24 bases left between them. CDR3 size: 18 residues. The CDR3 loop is CASSLIGGGSGPYNEQYV. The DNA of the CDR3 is TGTGCCAGCAGCTTAATAGGAGGAGGTTCAGGGCCTTATAACGAGCAGTACGTC.

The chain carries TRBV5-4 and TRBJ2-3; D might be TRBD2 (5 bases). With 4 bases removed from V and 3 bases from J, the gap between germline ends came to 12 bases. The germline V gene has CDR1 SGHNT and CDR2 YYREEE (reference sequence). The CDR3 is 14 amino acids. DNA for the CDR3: TGTGCCAGCAGCCCCGGCGGACTTACAGATACGCAGTATTTT. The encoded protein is CASSPGGLTDTQYF.

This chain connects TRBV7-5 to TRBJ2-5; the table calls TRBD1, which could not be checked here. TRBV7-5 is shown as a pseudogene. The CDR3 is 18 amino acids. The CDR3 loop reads CARSSIEETGYGRETQYF. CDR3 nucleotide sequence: TGTGCCAGAAGCTCTATAGAGGAGACAGGGTACGGTCGGGAGACCCAGTACTTC.

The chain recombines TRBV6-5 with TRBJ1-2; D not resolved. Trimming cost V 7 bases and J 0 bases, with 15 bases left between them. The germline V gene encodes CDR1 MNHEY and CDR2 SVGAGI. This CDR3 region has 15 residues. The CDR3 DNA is TGTGCCAGCAAGTCTCCAGGAGGCCCTAACTATGGCTACACCTTC. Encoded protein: CASKSPGGPNYGYTF.

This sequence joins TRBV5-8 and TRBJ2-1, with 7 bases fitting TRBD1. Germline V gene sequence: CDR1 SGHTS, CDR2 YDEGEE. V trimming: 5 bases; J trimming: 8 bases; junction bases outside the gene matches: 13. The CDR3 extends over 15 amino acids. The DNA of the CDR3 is TGTGCCAGCAGTTACCTGGACAGGAATTCTCATGAGCAGTTCTTC. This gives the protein CASSYLDRNSHEQFF. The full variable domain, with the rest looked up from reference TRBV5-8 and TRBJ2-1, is EAGVTQSPTHLIKTRGQQATLRCSPISGHTSVYWYQQALGLGLQFLLWYDEGEERNRGNFPPRFSGRQFPNYSSELNVNALELEDSALYLCASSYLDRNSHEQFFGPGTRLTVL.

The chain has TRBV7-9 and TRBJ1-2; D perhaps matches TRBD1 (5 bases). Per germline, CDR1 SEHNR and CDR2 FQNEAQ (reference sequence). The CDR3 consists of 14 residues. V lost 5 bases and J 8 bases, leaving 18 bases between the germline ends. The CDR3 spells CASSAGAGLLGYTF. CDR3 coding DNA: TGTGCCAGCAGCGCCGGGGCTGGATTGTTGGGCTACACCTTC.

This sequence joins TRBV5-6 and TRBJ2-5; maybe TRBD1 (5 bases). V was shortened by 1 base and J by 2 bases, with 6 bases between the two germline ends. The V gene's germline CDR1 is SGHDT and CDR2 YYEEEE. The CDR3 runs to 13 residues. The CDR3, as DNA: TGTGCCAGCAGCTTGAGGGGACAAGAGACCCAGTACTTC. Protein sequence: CASSLRGQETQYF.

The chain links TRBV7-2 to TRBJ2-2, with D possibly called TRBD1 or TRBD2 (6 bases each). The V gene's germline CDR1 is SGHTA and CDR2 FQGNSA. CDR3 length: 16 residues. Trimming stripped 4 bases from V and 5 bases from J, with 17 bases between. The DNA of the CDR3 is TGTGCCAGCAGCTCCCGGGTAGGGGGGTCAACCGGGGAGCTGTTTTTT. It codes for CASSSRVGGSTGELFF.

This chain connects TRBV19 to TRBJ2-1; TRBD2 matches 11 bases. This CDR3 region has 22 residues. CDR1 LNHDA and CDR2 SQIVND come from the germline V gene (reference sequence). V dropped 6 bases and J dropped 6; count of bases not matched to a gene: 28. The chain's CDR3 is CASREGDRASGRLMAGGNEQFF. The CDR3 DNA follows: TGTGCCAGTAGGGAGGGGGACAGGGCTAGCGGGAGGCTTATGGCCGGGGGCAATGAGCAGTTCTTC.

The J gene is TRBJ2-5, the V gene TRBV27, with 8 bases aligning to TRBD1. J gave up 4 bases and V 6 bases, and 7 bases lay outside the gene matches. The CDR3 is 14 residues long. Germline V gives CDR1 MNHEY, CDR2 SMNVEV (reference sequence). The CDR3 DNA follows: TGTGCCAGCAGCGGGACAGGAGCAGCAGAGACCCAGTACTTC. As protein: CASSGTGAAETQYF.

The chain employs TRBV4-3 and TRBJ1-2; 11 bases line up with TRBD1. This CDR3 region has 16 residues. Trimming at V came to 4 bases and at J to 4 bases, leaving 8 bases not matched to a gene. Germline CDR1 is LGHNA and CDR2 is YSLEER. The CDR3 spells CASSPGTGGAFYGYTF. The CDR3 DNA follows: TGCGCCAGCAGCCCGGGGACAGGGGGAGCTTTCTATGGCTACACCTTC.

This CDR3 is CASSLFTESADSSGANVLTF. For the CDR3, the DNA is TGTGCCAGCAGCTTGTTCACTGAGTCAGCCGATAGCTCTGGGGCCAACGTCCTGACTTTC. The chain combines TRBV7-8 with TRBJ2-6; the D is unclear. CDR1 is SGHVS and CDR2 is FQNEAQ in the germline V gene. The CDR3 extends over 20 amino acids. V lost 3 bases and J 0 bases, leaving 21 bases between the germline ends.

CDR3 residues: CASRLAVYIGELFF. The CDR3 DNA follows: TGTGCCAGCAGACTAGCGGTTTATATCGGGGAGCTGTTTTTT. This chain joins TRBV28 and TRBJ2-2; 8 nucleotides match TRBD2. Germline V gene data show CDR1 as MDHEN and CDR2 as SYDVKM. Trimming took 6 bases from V and 7 from J; bases not matched to a gene: 7. The CDR3 runs 14 residues.

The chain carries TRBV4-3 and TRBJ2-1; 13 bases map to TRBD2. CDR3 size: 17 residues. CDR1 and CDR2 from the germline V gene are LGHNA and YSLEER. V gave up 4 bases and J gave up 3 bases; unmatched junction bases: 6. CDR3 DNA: TGCGCCAGCAGCCTGGGGACTAGCGGGACTAGCTACAATGAGCAGTTCTTC. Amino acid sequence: CASSLGTSGTSYNEQFF.

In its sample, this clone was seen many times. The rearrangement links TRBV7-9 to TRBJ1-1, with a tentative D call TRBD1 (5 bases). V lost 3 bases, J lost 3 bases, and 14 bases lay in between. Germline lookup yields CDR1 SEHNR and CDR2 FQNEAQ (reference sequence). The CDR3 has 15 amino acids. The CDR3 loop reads CASSFSQGGDTEAFF. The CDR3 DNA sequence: TGTGCCAGCAGCTTTTCGCAGGGAGGGGACACTGAAGCTTTCTTT.